These 22 T cell receptor beta chains originate from one sample sequenced in a study of T-cell reconstitution after alpha-beta-depleted transplantation in children. Unique molecular identifiers were incorporated when the TCRbeta library was constructed. TCRdb passed the PCR reads through MiXCR, listing each CDR3 protein once. The data contain 250,000 to 300,000 distinct CDR3 sequences, 10% of them singletons. The source material was PBMCs, sampled before TCRalphabeta/CD19-depleted stem cell transplant. All receptors come from a boy younger than two with acute myeloid leukemia, due to receive a stem cell transplant.

The gene calls are TRBV7-9 and TRBJ1-1, with TRBD1 identical over 10 bases. The CDR3 covers 13 residues. Germline V gene sequence: CDR1 SEHNR, CDR2 FQNEAQ (reference sequence). With V trimmed by 4 bases and J by 7 bases, 3 bases remained unmatched. This CDR3 is CASSWTGGDEAFF. DNA of the CDR3: TGTGCCAGCAGCTGGACAGGGGGGGATGAAGCTTTCTTT.

This clonotype was picked up many times. The chain uses TRBV5-5 and TRBJ2-3; D is unclear. CDR1 is SGHKS, CDR2 YYEKEE, per germline (reference sequence). The V end was cut by 1 base, the J end by 3 bases, with 9 bases between. This CDR3 is built from 14 residues. CDR3 bases: TGTGCCAGCAGCTTGCCAGAAGATACAGATACGCAGTATTTT. Its translation: CASSLPEDTDTQYF.

This clonotype was counted many times. The rearrangement uses TRBV20-1 and TRBJ2-1; no clear D. Germline V gives CDR1 DFQATT, CDR2 SNEGSKA (reference sequence). There are 12 residues in the CDR3. V lost 4 bases and J lost 3, with 7 bases in between. CDR3 region: CSATRGYNEQFF. CDR3 DNA: TGCAGTGCTACGCGTGGCTACAATGAGCAGTTCTTC.

This clonotype was seen at least ten times. V gene TRBV2 combines with J gene TRBJ2-5, with D possibly TRBD1 on 6 matching bases. V shed 5 bases and J shed 2 bases, with 18 bases lying between them. The CDR3 is 16 residues long. Germline values: CDR1 SNHLY, CDR2 FYNNEI. CDR3 bases: TGTGCCAGCAGTAACCGATATAGCAGGGGTCAAGAGACCCAGTACTTC. Translating it yields CASSNRYSRGQETQYF. Together with reference TRBV2 and TRBJ2-5, the CDR3 gives the full variable domain: EPEVTQTPSHQVTQMGQEVILRCVPISNHLYFYWYRQILGQKVEFLVSFYNNEISEKSEIFDDQFSVERPDGSNFTLKIRSTKLEDSAMYFCASSNRYSRGQETQYFGPGTRLLVL.

This clonotype was observed many times. V gene TRBV7-9 combines with J gene TRBJ2-7, with 13 bases matching TRBD2. CDR3 length: 15 residues. The germline V gene has CDR1 SEHNR and CDR2 FQNEAQ (reference sequence). The V and J ends lost 6 bases and 5 bases, in that order; junction bases with no gene match: 7. CDR3 amino acids: CASRYGTSGTDEQYF. CDR3 DNA: TGTGCCAGCAGGTACGGGACTAGCGGGACGGACGAGCAGTACTTC.

This clonotype was seen ten or more times. The chain carries TRBV10-3 and TRBJ2-3, with D perhaps matching TRBD1 (6 bases). This CDR3 has 15 amino acids. V was shortened by 6 bases and J by 5 bases, with 18 bases between the two germline ends. The germline V gene has CDR1 ENHRY and CDR2 SYGVKD. CDR3 in DNA: TGTGCCATCAGGGGGACATGCCTAGGCATAGATACGCAGTATTTT. It translates to CAIRGTCLGIDTQYF.

The CDR3 DNA sequence: TGTGCCAGCAGCAGACAGGGGATGGATGAAAAACTGTTTTTT. Translating gives CASSRQGMDEKLFF. This chain connects TRBV12-3 or TRBV12-4 to TRBJ1-4; 8 positions match TRBD1. There are 14 residues in the CDR3. J gave up 6 bases and V 6 bases, and 6 bases lay outside the gene matches.

There are many counts of this clonotype. V is TRBV7-2 and J is TRBJ2-7; 10 bases align to TRBD2. The CDR3 sequence is 16 residues long. Germline CDR1 and CDR2: SGHTA and FQGNSA. Unmatched junction bases numbered 11, after V lost 5 bases and J lost 4 bases. The CDR3 DNA reads as TGTGCCAGCAGCCCAAATCTAGCGGGGGCACGGTACGAGCAGTACTTC. Translated, it gives CASSPNLAGARYEQYF. Full variable domain (outside the CDR3, taken from reference TRBV7-2 and TRBJ2-7): GAGVSQSPSNKVTEKGKDVELRCDPISGHTALYWYRQSLGQGLEFLIYFQGNSAPDKSGLPSDRFSAERTGGSVSTLTIQRTQQEDSAVYLCASSPNLAGARYEQYFGPGTRLTVT.

This clonotype was seen ten or more times. The J gene is TRBJ1-4, the V gene TRBV7-6; possible D gene TRBD1, 5 bases. Germline V gene lookup returns CDR1 SGHVS and CDR2 FNYEAQ. The CDR3 consists of 15 residues. V was pared by 4 bases and J by 6 bases, with 15 bases between. CDR3 residues: CASSWTDIPDEKLFF. The CDR3 DNA follows: TGTGCCAGCAGCTGGACGGACATTCCCGATGAAAAACTGTTTTTT.

This clonotype was recorded at least ten times. The chain is built from TRBV3-1 and TRBJ2-3, with TRBD2 matching 10 bases. The ends lost 0 bases at V and 6 bases at J; junction bases unmatched: 3. This CDR3 has 15 amino acids. Germline V gene sequence: CDR1 LGHDT, CDR2 YNNKEL (reference sequence). The CDR3 coding sequence is TGTGCCAGCAGCCAAGATCCAGCGGGAGGGGATACGCAGTATTTT. Translating it yields CASSQDPAGGDTQYF.

This clonotype was seen many times. This chain uses TRBV7-8 with TRBJ1-6; 9 nucleotides align to TRBD1. The germline V gene has CDR1 SGHVS and CDR2 FQNEAQ. The CDR3 is made up of 14 amino acids. V lost 4 bases, J lost 14 bases, and 9 bases stayed unmatched. The CDR3 spells CASSYRDREGALHF. DNA for the CDR3: TGTGCCAGCAGCTACCGGGACAGGGAAGGAGCCCTCCACTTT.

This clonotype was seen ten or more times. The rearrangement links TRBV28 to TRBJ2-5, with D perhaps TRBD2 (7 bases). From germline, CDR1 is MDHEN and CDR2 SYDVKM. The CDR3 contains 13 residues. V gave up 6 bases and J gave up 5 bases, with 13 bases separating them. CDR3 sequence: CASRSGRGETQYF. CDR3 DNA sequence: TGTGCCAGCAGGTCTGGGAGGGGGGAGACCCAGTACTTC.

At least ten counts were recorded for this clonotype. The chain carries TRBV28 and TRBJ1-4, with no clear D. This CDR3 comprises 16 residues. Per the germline V gene, CDR1 is MDHEN and CDR2 is SYDVKM. V was clipped by 5 bases and J by 8 bases, with 21 bases between them. The CDR3 protein is CASSPPVGIPSEKLFF. CDR3 sequence (DNA): TGTGCCAGCAGTCCTCCTGTGGGGATTCCATCCGAAAAACTGTTTTTT.

The sample holds many counts of this clonotype. V is TRBV7-2 and J is TRBJ2-1; D remains unclear. V was pared by 0 bases and J by 10 bases, with 10 bases between. The CDR3 loop spans 13 amino acids. Looked up from germline, CDR1 is SGHTA and CDR2 is FQGNSA. DNA for the CDR3: TGTGCCAGCAGCTTAGCGCAAATTGGGGAGCAGTTCTTC. This sequence encodes CASSLAQIGEQFF.

This clonotype was seen at least ten times. Sequence at one end of the junction differs from germline and may be a read error. This chain connects TRBV12-3 or TRBV12-4 to TRBJ1-2, with 9 bases fitting TRBD1. CDR3 length: 13 residues. The CDR3 loop reads CASSPPGQGSAAF. CDR3 bases: TGTGCCAGCAGTCCTCCGGGACAGGGATCAGCAGCCTTC.

Many counts were recorded for this clonotype. The chain has TRBV5-1 and TRBJ1-2, with 7 bases identical to TRBD1. Trimming at V came to 4 bases and at J to 8 bases, leaving 8 bases not matched to a gene. Per the germline V gene, CDR1 is SGHRS and CDR2 is YFSETQ. This CDR3 is built from 13 residues. CDR3 sequence reads: CASSPGRTGGYTF. The DNA for the CDR3 is TGCGCCAGCAGCCCGGGGAGGACAGGCGGCTACACCTTC.

The V and J genes are TRBV7-9 and TRBJ2-1; 12 bases map to TRBD2. CDR3 length: 15 residues. Trimming at V came to 5 bases and at J to 10 bases, leaving 9 bases not matched to a gene. CDR1 is SEHNR, CDR2 FQNEAQ, per germline (reference sequence). CDR3 in amino acids: CASSLLAGGPKEQFF. The DNA for the CDR3 is TGTGCCAGCAGCCTTCTAGCGGGAGGGCCGAAAGAGCAGTTCTTC.

The gene calls are TRBV29-1 and TRBJ1-2; D gene ambiguous. V was trimmed by 3 bases and J by 5 bases, leaving 16 bases between them. Germline V lookup: CDR1 SQVTM, CDR2 ANQGSEA. The CDR3 runs to 14 residues. The CDR3 loop reads CSVDAFGSKYGYTF. CDR3 DNA sequence: TGCAGCGTTGATGCTTTTGGCAGTAAATATGGCTACACCTTC.

In this sample, this clonotype turned up many times. Relative to the germline gene, one junction end is altered; a read error may explain this. V and J are TRBV7-7 and TRBJ2-5; D is unresolved. Looked up from germline, CDR1 is SSHAT and CDR2 is FNYEAQ (reference sequence). The CDR3 extends over 13 amino acids. CDR3 protein: CASSSWSWETQYF. In DNA form, the CDR3 reads TGTGCTAGCAGCTCTTGGAGTTGGGAGACCCAGTACTTC.

This clonotype was detected ten times or more. The V gene is TRBV3-1, the J gene TRBJ2-3, with 9 positions matching TRBD2. The ends lost 5 bases at V and 4 bases at J; junction bases unmatched: 4. Germline CDR1 reads LGHDT; CDR2 reads YNNKEL (reference sequence). The CDR3 sequence is 14 residues long. The CDR3 protein is CASSIIAGADTQYF. CDR3 DNA: TGTGCCAGCAGCATCATAGCGGGAGCAGATACGCAGTATTTT.

This clonotype has ten or more counts. The chain carries TRBV2 and TRBJ2-1, with a tentative D call TRBD2 (7 bases). Trimming shortened V by 5 bases and J by 5 bases, and 16 bases separated the two germline ends. The CDR3 runs to 15 residues. Germline CDR1 SNHLY, CDR2 FYNNEI. CDR3 in DNA: TGTGCCAGCAGTCTCGCGGGGGCCAATAACAATGAGCAGTTCTTC. It codes for CASSLAGANNNEQFF.

In its sample, this clonotype was seen a few times. The J gene is TRBJ2-7, the V gene TRBV3-1, with D possibly being TRBD1 (6 bases). The length of the CDR3 is 16 residues. The V gene lost 1 base and the J gene lost 7 bases, with 20 bases spanning the gap. Germline CDR1 is LGHDT and CDR2 is YNNKEL (reference sequence). CDR3 in amino acids: CASSQGLRTWGHEQYF. The CDR3 bases are TGTGCCAGCAGCCAAGGCCTTCGAACCTGGGGGCATGAGCAGTACTTC.